This T cell receptor beta chain was sequenced during a study of shared clonotypes between healthy human individuals. Across the whole study: For every donor, three CD4 naive, three CD4 memory, two CD8 naive and one CD8 memory plates were used. Overall study results and limits: In the sorted subsets, rarefaction showed sequencing was incomplete despite large depth.

Several immunoSEQ plates received, in even portions, the genomic DNA of each subset. Sorted-subset replicate PCRs used roughly 220 ng DNA, about 30,000 T cell genomes. Using immunoSEQ multiplex PCR, the repertoire was profiled, and TCRdb retains in-frame clones only, with some absent. The table lists some 1.5 million clones, approximately 96% of them singletons. Remarks on this clone: Its antigen is not identified.

Trimming removed 3 bases from V and 2 bases from J, with 5 bases in between. Per the germline V gene, CDR1 is SGHAT and CDR2 is FQNNGV. The CDR3 extends over 13 amino acids. This TCR came from a young man in good health. The genes are TRBV11-2 and TRBJ1-3; D uncertain. The specimen was naive CD4+ T cells sorted from blood. Subset of the sample: CD45RA+ positively selected. The CDR3 nucleotides are TGTGCCAGCAGCTTTTACCCTGGAAACACCATATATTTT. This sequence encodes CASSFYPGNTIYF.